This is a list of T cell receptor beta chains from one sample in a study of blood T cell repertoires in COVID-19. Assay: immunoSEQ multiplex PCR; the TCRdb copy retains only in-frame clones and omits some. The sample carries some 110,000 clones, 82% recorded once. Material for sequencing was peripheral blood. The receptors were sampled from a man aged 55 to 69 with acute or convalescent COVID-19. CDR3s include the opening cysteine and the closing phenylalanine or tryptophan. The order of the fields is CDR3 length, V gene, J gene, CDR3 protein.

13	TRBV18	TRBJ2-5	CASSLQGGETQYF
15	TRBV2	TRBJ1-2	CASSGGQGENYGYTF
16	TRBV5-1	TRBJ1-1	CASSPGPRGLDTEAFF
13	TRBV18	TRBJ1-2	CASSPDRGYGYTF
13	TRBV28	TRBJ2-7	CASSSYSSYEQYF
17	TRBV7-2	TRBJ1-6	CASSLEQSPGNNSPLHF
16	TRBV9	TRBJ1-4	CASSVGTGGASKKLFF
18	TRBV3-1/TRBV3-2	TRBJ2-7	CASSRRTSGGWTTYEQYF
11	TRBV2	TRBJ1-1	CASSAGTEAFF
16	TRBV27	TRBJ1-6	CASSFNRGFYNSPLHF
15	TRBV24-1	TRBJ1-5	CASQAGGGYSQPQHF
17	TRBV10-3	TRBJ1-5	CAISESQGFDSNQPQHF
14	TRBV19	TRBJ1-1	CASSIARGNTEAFF
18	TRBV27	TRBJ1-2	CASSFNAYRQGATYGYTF
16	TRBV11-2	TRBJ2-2	CASSLMTGQRTGELFF
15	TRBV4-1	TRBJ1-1	CASSLGTGVNTEAFF
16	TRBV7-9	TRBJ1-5	CASSRTGGYSNQPQHF
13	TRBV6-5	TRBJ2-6	CATLQSGANVLTF
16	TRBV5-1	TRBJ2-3	CASSLELVNVADTQYF
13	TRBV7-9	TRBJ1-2	CASSPRGQDGYTF
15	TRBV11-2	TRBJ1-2	CASSSQDRGRVGYTF
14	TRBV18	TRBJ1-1	CASSRGQGNTEAFF
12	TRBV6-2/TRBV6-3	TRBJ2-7	CASSSSGNEQYF
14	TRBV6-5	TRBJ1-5	CASSTTGGGQPQHF
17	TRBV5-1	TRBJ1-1	CASSLYPSSTVNTEAFF
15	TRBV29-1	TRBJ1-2	CSVEDDGLPNYGYTF